The clone carrying this TCR beta chain has only one observation. These data are taken from a study of blood T cell repertoires in COVID-19. Study overall: COVID-19 samples from acute and convalescent phases originated in the United States, Italy and Spain. T cells, B-cell-depleted T cells, or PBMCs provided the cDNA or gDNA that served as material.

Here immunoSEQ multiplex PCR was the method, and the copy in TCRdb shows in-frame clones only, minus some. Of roughly 72,000 clones in the sample, 79% are singletons; the top ten hold 5.4%. Sample: peripheral blood. The sequence came from a woman older than 75 with active or convalescent COVID-19.

The CDR3 region is CASSQRSRGYEQYF. The CDR3, as DNA: TGCGCCAGCAGCCAACGGAGTAGAGGCTACGAGCAGTACTTC. J is TRBJ2-7 and V is TRBV4-3; D gene uncertain. V was trimmed by 2 bases and J by 3 bases, leaving 11 bases between them. CDR3 length: 14 residues. Looked up from germline, CDR1 is LGHNA and CDR2 is YSLEER.